The clone carrying this T cell receptor beta chain counts as medium-sized. This record belongs to a study of Japanese encephalitis immunity and Zika vaccine responses. Study context: Stimulation used either flavivirus-conserved or non-conserved ZIKV pools, or pre-vaccination JEV or YFV peptides. ZIKV 15-mer peptides overlapped by 11 residues and had predicted affinity under 50 nM.

PBMCs were CFSE-labeled and cultured for less than 7 days with peptide pools at around 1.1 ug/mL each. The sort collected unfixed, live, CD56-CD19-CD16-CD3+CD4+ CFSE-low proliferating CD4 T cells. Study observations and caveats: After ZPIV, CD4 T cells responding to conserved ZIKV epitopes lost repertoire richness in JEV-pre-vaccinated donors. Repertoires grouped by participant, suggesting no public TCRs between individuals.

Germline CDR1 SGHVS, CDR2 FNYEAQ. The CDR3 loop spans 19 amino acids. V shed 2 bases, J shed 3 bases, and the junction held 11 bases outside the gene matches. TCRdb itself ran the 5' RACE reads through MiXCR, one entry per CDR3 protein. This sample carries a few hundred distinct CDR3 sequences, 1.6% of them seen once, and the ten largest clones take 22%. The sequence was obtained from an adult man who received an inactivated Zika virus vaccine. Material: antigen-activated CD4+ T cells from blood, cultured, obtained during a Zika inactivated vaccine study. The chain couples TRBV7-6 to TRBJ2-1; 12 nucleotides match TRBD2. The CDR3, as DNA: TGTGCCAGCAGCTTACTGGGCGCTAGCGGGGGGGGATACTACAATGAGCAGTTCTTC. Its translation: CASSLLGASGGGYYNEQFF.